This T cell receptor beta chain emerged from a study of T cell responses to AZD1222 COVID-19 vaccine. Points from the study as a whole: The reported proportion of spike-specific TCRs targeting unmutated variant regions was nearly half. Clonal diversity may have been underestimated in mostly white British donors.

CDR1 KGHSH and CDR2 LQKENI come from the germline V gene. This CDR3 has 13 residues. V was clipped by 4 bases and J by 4 bases, with 11 bases between them. With respect to this clone: The target antigen is unknown.

Profiled with immunoSEQ multiplex PCR; TCRdb holds only in-frame clones, not every one. This sample has over 100,000 clones; 88% occur once, and the top ten carry over 3%. This TCR was sampled from an adult in good health. Source: peripheral blood, taken on day 0 of AZD1222 vaccination. The rearrangement links TRBV18 to TRBJ2-7; no definite D call. As DNA, the CDR3 is TGTGCCAGCTCACATTCTCAGGAATACGAGCAGTACTTC. Translated: CASSHSQEYEQYF.